This T cell receptor (beta chain) was retrieved from a study of monozygotic twins with inflammatory bowel disease. Donors gave approximately 2.5 ml of blood apiece. Whole blood, unsorted for T cells, was the source of total RNA. UMIs incorporating a 6-nucleotide sample barcode were appended by means of template switching. TCRdb derives one entry per CDR3 protein from the 5' RACE reads, leaving out DNA. The sample totals approximately 400,000 distinct CDR3 sequences; its top ten clones hold around 2.3%. Notes on the study in general: Lower sharing of clonotypes with other individuals was seen in IBD patients than in healthy twins. This was most marked in patients showing signs of disease activity.

Germline CDR1 and CDR2: SGHRS and YFSETQ. The CDR3 runs to 16 residues. To note about this clonotype: Its target is not known.

Sequenced input: blood. The origin of this receptor is a human donor with ulcerative colitis or Crohn's disease, or a healthy co-twin of an affected twin (not recorded which). The V call is TRBV5-1, the J call TRBJ2-3; without DNA, the TCRdb call of TRBD1 cannot be checked. The chain's CDR3 is CASSIRTGVGTDTQYF.